These 21 T cell receptor beta chains originate from one sample sequenced in a study of T cells in Graves' hyperthyroidism and ophthalmopathy. Amplified TCR beta CDR3 regions came from RNA transcripts. HTBI primers drove first-round RT-PCR of the TCR CDR3. One entry per CDR3 protein results from TCRdb running MiXCR on the multiplex PCR reads. Altogether 250,000 to 300,000 distinct CDR3 sequences are present, about 19% being singletons, with the ten largest covering approximately 35%. Material: blood. The receptors were gathered from a middle-aged man with Graves' ophthalmopathy.

V and J are TRBV6-2 or TRBV6-3 and TRBJ2-4; D assignment may be TRBD1 or TRBD2 (5 bases each). CDR1 MNHEY and CDR2 SVGEGT come from the germline V gene. Trimming removed 7 bases at V and 9 bases at J, with 19 bases between. The CDR3 covers 14 residues. This chain's CDR3 is CASTTGTAGGIQYF. CDR3 DNA sequence: TGTGCCAGCACTACCGGGACGGCTGGTGGCATTCAGTACTTC.

V and J are TRBV2 and TRBJ2-7; D is ambiguous. V lost 4 bases and J lost 0, with 10 bases in between. CDR3 length equals 14 residues. Per the germline V gene, CDR1 is SNHLY and CDR2 is FYNNEI. The chain's CDR3 is CASSAYPGSYEQYF. CDR3 sequence (DNA): TGTGCCAGCAGTGCGTATCCAGGCTCCTACGAGCAGTACTTC.

This chain uses TRBV6-1 with TRBJ2-5, with D possibly being TRBD2 (6 bases). Per the germline V gene, CDR1 is MNHNS and CDR2 is SASEGT. V dropped 5 bases and J dropped 5 bases, with 15 bases sitting between them. The CDR3 is made up of 14 amino acids. The CDR3 protein is CASSTSGVGETQYF. The CDR3 DNA reads as TGTGCCAGCAGTACCTCGGGGGTAGGGGAGACCCAGTACTTC.

The sample holds many counts of this clonotype. The rearrangement links TRBV5-1 to TRBJ2-2; TRBD2 aligns across 8 bases. The germline V gene has CDR1 SGHRS and CDR2 YFSETQ. The CDR3 length is 15 residues. The junction had 2 bases not matched to a gene; V was cut back by 4 bases and J by 0 bases. The CDR3 loop reads CASSPSGPNTGELFF. CDR3 sequence (DNA): TGCGCCAGCAGCCCTAGCGGGCCGAACACCGGGGAGCTGTTTTTT.

This clonotype was picked up a small number of times. The chain uses TRBV5-1 and TRBJ2-5, with TRBD2 identical over 8 bases. This CDR3 is 17 amino acids long. Trimming at V came to 3 bases and at J to 2 bases, leaving 12 bases not matched to a gene. Germline-derived CDR1 and CDR2 are SGHRS and YFSETQ. CDR3 in DNA: TGCGCCAGCAGCTCCAGCCGGGGGGGTTCGGGACAAGAGACCCAGTACTTC. Its translation is CASSSSRGGSGQETQYF.

This clonotype was recorded a few times. The CDR3 loop reads CASSLGGGSYGYTF. CDR3 in DNA: TGTGCCAGCAGCTTAGGGGGAGGTTCCTATGGCTACACCTTC. The rearrangement joins TRBV7-2 to TRBJ1-2; D uncertain. CDR1 SGHTA and CDR2 FQGNSA come from the germline V gene. The CDR3 has 14 amino acids. Trimming cost V 1 base and J 4 bases, with 10 bases left between them.

The chain couples TRBV12-3 or TRBV12-4 to TRBJ1-5, with 7 bases fitting TRBD1. The CDR3 spans 17 residues. The V and J ends lost 3 bases and 2 bases, in that order; junction bases with no gene match: 10. This CDR3 reads CASSFWTGGIGNQPQHF. The CDR3 region has the DNA TGTGCCAGCAGTTTCTGGACAGGTGGCATCGGCAATCAGCCCCAGCATTTT.

This clonotype came up a few times. The chain links TRBV6-1 to TRBJ1-1, with 10 bases that match TRBD1. The germline gives CDR1 MNHNS, CDR2 SASEGT. Trimming cost V 5 bases and J 0 bases; bases outside gene matches: 6. The length of the CDR3 is 16 residues. CDR3 in amino acids: CASSWEDRGMNTEAFF. CDR3 DNA: TGTGCCAGCAGTTGGGAGGACAGGGGGATGAACACTGAAGCTTTCTTT.

The chain uses TRBV19 and TRBJ1-5, with D possibly TRBD1 on 6 matching bases. The germline V and J ends were trimmed by 4 bases and 3 bases, with 10 bases remaining between them. The CDR3 spans 14 residues. Looked up from germline, CDR1 is LNHDA and CDR2 is SQIVND (reference sequence). In DNA, the CDR3 is TGTGCCAGTAGTAAGGACAGTTCCAATCAGCCCCAGCATTTT. Amino acids: CASSKDSSNQPQHF.

CDR3 amino acids: CASSPTGGDNQPQHF. In nucleotides, the CDR3 is TGTGCCAGCAGTCCTACAGGGGGGGACAATCAGCCCCAGCATTTT. The chain recombines TRBV27 with TRBJ1-5; TRBD1 matches at 8 bases. With 5 bases clipped from V and 3 bases from J, the junction kept 6 bases outside the gene matches. This CDR3 has 15 amino acids. The V gene's germline CDR1 is MNHEY and CDR2 SMNVEV (reference sequence).

The chain employs TRBV7-9 and TRBJ1-2; 8 nucleotides match TRBD1. This CDR3 is 15 amino acids long. Germline lookup yields CDR1 SEHNR and CDR2 FQNEAQ (reference sequence). Germline trimming cut 1 base from V and 5 bases from J; bases unmatched to any gene: 6. This CDR3 reads CASSLGQGPTYGYTF. CDR3 sequence (DNA): TGTGCCAGCAGCTTAGGACAGGGGCCCACATATGGCTACACCTTC.

This clonotype was seen many times. This chain connects TRBV20-1 to TRBJ1-2; 7 nucleotides agree with TRBD1. With 3 bases clipped from V and 2 bases from J, the junction kept 9 bases outside the gene matches. The germline CDR1 and CDR2 sequences are DFQATT and SNEGSKA (reference sequence). CDR3 size: 15 residues. The CDR3 is CSARIQGLQNYGYTF. CDR3 DNA: TGCAGTGCTAGGATACAGGGGTTACAGAACTATGGCTACACCTTC.

In its sample, this clonotype was seen a few times. CDR3 nucleotide sequence: TGTGCCAGCAGCTTCACAGGGGCCAATCAGCCCCAGCATTTT. Translating gives CASSFTGANQPQHF. V and J are TRBV5-5 and TRBJ1-5; 7 bases align to TRBD1. Unmatched junction bases numbered 2, after V lost 2 bases and J lost 3 bases. Germline CDR1 SGHKS, CDR2 YYEKEE (reference sequence). The CDR3 has 14 residues.

A single count supports this clonotype. CDR3 residues: CASSLRGGAGGPGELFF. CDR3 coding DNA: TGTGCCAGCAGCTTGAGGGGCGGAGCGGGAGGTCCCGGGGAGCTGTTTTTT. This chain connects TRBV7-3 to TRBJ2-2; 9 positions agree with TRBD2. The germline V gene encodes CDR1 SGHTA and CDR2 FQGTGA. The CDR3 contains 17 residues. V lost 3 bases to trimming and J lost 6 bases; unmatched junction nucleotides: 11.

This clonotype was counted a few times. V and J are TRBV27 and TRBJ2-7, with D possibly TRBD1 on 5 matching bases. The CDR3 is made up of 15 amino acids. Trimming cost V 1 base and J 1 base, with 11 bases left between them. Germline V lookup: CDR1 MNHEY, CDR2 SMNVEV (reference sequence). In DNA, the CDR3 is TGTGCCAGCAGTTTATTTGGGGCAGGGTCCTACGAGCAGTACTTC. It yields the protein CASSLFGAGSYEQYF.

The chain joins TRBV5-1 to TRBJ2-7; the D is unclear. CDR3 length: 13 residues. The germline V gene encodes CDR1 SGHRS and CDR2 YFSETQ. Trimming cost V 7 bases and J 8 bases, with 19 bases left between them. CDR3 nucleotide sequence: TGCGCCAGCCGGCTGCTGGGCGGATCCCAGCAGTACTTC. This codes for CASRLLGGSQQYF.

About this clonotype itself: This clone may be a read error of a much larger clone one base away. The chain employs TRBV28 and TRBJ1-5; no definite D call. Trimming left V 3 bases short and J 2 bases short, with 17 bases between. The CDR3 sequence is 17 residues long. Germline-derived CDR1 and CDR2 are MDHEN and SYDVKM. CDR3 protein: CASSFLPGAAGNQPQHF. CDR3 in DNA: TGTGCCAGCAGTTTTCTTCCAGGTGCGGCGGGCAATCAGCCCCAGCATTTT.

This chain connects TRBV7-9 to TRBJ2-5, with a tentative D call TRBD2 (5 bases). The CDR3 has 15 residues. Per the germline V gene, CDR1 is SEHNR and CDR2 is FQNEAQ (reference sequence). The ends were cut back, 0 bases at V and 4 bases at J, with 12 bases in the middle. The CDR3 reads CASSLAEAKGETQYF. DNA for the CDR3: TGTGCCAGCAGCTTAGCGGAGGCCAAAGGAGAGACCCAGTACTTC.

This clonotype came up many times. The rearrangement uses TRBV11-2 and TRBJ2-7; tentative D call: TRBD2 (6 bases). Germline-derived CDR1 and CDR2 are SGHAT and FQNNGV. The CDR3 totals 15 residues. The V gene lost 5 bases and the J gene lost 0 bases, with 14 bases spanning the gap. The CDR3 sequence is CASSPGGWPSYEQYF. The DNA of the CDR3 is TGTGCCAGCAGCCCCGGGGGATGGCCCTCCTACGAGCAGTACTTC.

This chain joins TRBV20-1 and TRBJ2-7; D is perhaps TRBD1 (6 bases). Germline V CDR1 and CDR2: DFQATT, SNEGSKA (reference sequence). Deletions cut 0 bases from V and 0 bases from J, with 12 bases between. The CDR3 consists of 15 residues. The CDR3 DNA is TGCAGTGCTAGAGATCTACGGACAGTCTCCTACGAGCAGTACTTC. It encodes CSARDLRTVSYEQYF.

This clonotype was observed at least ten times. This chain joins TRBV18 and TRBJ2-5; D gene unclear. Germline CDR1 reads KGHSH; CDR2 reads LQKENI. The ends were cut back, 2 bases at V and 1 base at J, with 8 bases in the middle. CDR3 length equals 14 residues. The CDR3: CASSPSWGQETQYF. The CDR3 DNA is TGTGCCAGCTCACCAAGCTGGGGCCAAGAGACCCAGTACTTC.